One and the same sample provided the 20 T cell receptor beta chains below, sequenced in a study of cytomegalovirus exposure and HLA in healthy donors. Primers: 60 Vbeta forward and 13 Jbeta reverse. The table came from immunoSEQ multiplex PCR; TCRdb's copy has only in-frame clones and leaves some out. The sample holds about 150,000 clones, roughly 9.4% seen once. The sequencing sample was made of PBMCs. All receptors come from a male donor in good health and CMV-seronegative.

This clone occurred a few times. This rearrangement joins TRBV23-1 to TRBJ2-1, with TRBD2 matching over 10 bases. TRBV23-1 is marked as an open reading frame, function uncertain. The CDR3 is made up of 17 amino acids. The trim removed 0 bases at V and 9 bases at J, leaving 11 bases unmatched. The CDR3 loop is CASSQSKSGGAGTEQFF. The CDR3 nucleotides read TGCGCCAGCAGTCAATCTAAAAGCGGGGGGGCGGGTACTGAGCAGTTCTTC.

This clone was counted between two and nine times. The V and J genes are TRBV14 and TRBJ2-1, with D perhaps TRBD2 (6 bases). Germline V lookup: CDR1 SGHDN, CDR2 FVKESK. This CDR3 spans 13 amino acids. Trimming took off 3 bases at V and 4 bases at J, with 7 bases between the two ends. The CDR3 sequence: CASSQGLYNEQFF. The CDR3 DNA reads as TGTGCCAGCAGCCAGGGACTTTACAATGAGCAGTTCTTC.

The chain has TRBV7-2 and TRBJ2-2; no definite D call. The CDR3 has 17 residues. Trimming stripped 2 bases from V and 0 bases from J, with 13 bases between. CDR1 SGHTA and CDR2 FQGNSA come from the germline V gene. CDR3 DNA sequence: TGTGCCAGCAGCTTATCCGCTGACATTACGAACACCGGGGAGCTGTTTTTT. This translates into CASSLSADITNTGELFF.

This clone was observed a handful of times. CDR3: CASSLVAGAGEGGYTF. As DNA, the CDR3 is TGTGCCAGCAGCTTAGTGGCAGGCGCTGGGGAGGGTGGCTACACCTTC. The chain joins TRBV7-2 to TRBJ1-2, with no clear D. This CDR3 has 16 amino acids. Deletions cut 1 base from V and 7 bases from J, with 19 bases between. CDR1 is SGHTA, CDR2 FQGNSA, per germline.

The chain employs TRBV6-5 and TRBJ2-5, with a weak D call TRBD2 (6 bases). V dropped 0 bases and J dropped 9 bases, with 14 bases sitting between them. The CDR3 runs to 14 residues. Germline values: CDR1 MNHEY, CDR2 SVGAGI. CDR3 loop: CASSYSRRVEAQYF. The CDR3 DNA follows: TGTGCCAGCAGTTACTCGAGGAGGGTCGAGGCCCAGTACTTC.

The chain joins TRBV5-1 to TRBJ2-1; no definite D call. Per germline, CDR1 SGHRS and CDR2 YFSETQ. Trimming took 0 bases from V and 6 from J, leaving 7 bases between them. CDR3 length: 13 amino acids. CDR3 DNA sequence: TGCGCCAGCAGCTTGGAAAGCCGCAATGAGCAGTTCTTC. Translated, it gives CASSLESRNEQFF.

This chain connects TRBV5-1 to TRBJ2-3, with D tentatively TRBD2 (6 bases). CDR1 is SGHRS and CDR2 is YFSETQ in the germline V gene. This CDR3 region has 16 residues. The V end was cut by 0 bases, the J end by 4 bases, with 15 bases between. The CDR3 bases are TGCGCCAGCAGCTTGGCCCGGGACTTTTGGCCAGATACGCAGTATTTT. This translates into CASSLARDFWPDTQYF.

The chain joins TRBV11-2 to TRBJ2-2; 10 nucleotides line up with TRBD1. The CDR3 totals 16 residues. CDR1 is SGHAT and CDR2 is FQNNGV in the germline V gene. The trim removed 4 bases at V and 6 bases at J, leaving 8 bases unmatched. CDR3 bases: TGTGCCAGCAGCTCCCGGACAGGGGGAAACCCCGGGGAGCTGTTTTTT. Its protein product is CASSSRTGGNPGELFF.

V and J are TRBV19 and TRBJ2-7, with 7 nucleotides matching TRBD2. The germline V gene encodes CDR1 LNHDA and CDR2 SQIVND (reference sequence). The CDR3 contains 16 residues. V lost 4 bases and J lost 5; bases outside the gene matches: 14. The DNA for the CDR3 is TGTGCCAGTAGTACCGGCCTCGGGGGGAGGGAGGACGAGCAGTACTTC. Translated: CASSTGLGGREDEQYF.

There are a few counts of this clone. V is TRBV6-5 and J is TRBJ1-2, with D maybe TRBD1 (5 bases). The CDR3 extends over 14 amino acids. The V end was cut by 0 bases, the J end by 8 bases, with 13 bases between. Looked up from germline, CDR1 is MNHEY and CDR2 is SVGAGI. The CDR3 here is CASSYSTAPRGYTF. CDR3 nucleotides: TGTGCCAGCAGTTACTCGACAGCCCCCCGGGGCTACACCTTC.

This clone has more than one count but fewer than ten. This chain links TRBV19 with TRBJ1-5; D gene unclear. Trimming took off 4 bases at V and 7 bases at J, with 14 bases between the two ends. The CDR3 totals 14 residues. CDR1 is LNHDA and CDR2 is SQIVND in the germline V gene (reference sequence). Written as DNA, the CDR3 is TGTGCCAGTAGTACCCCCGGCGGCAGCCAGCCCCAGCATTTT. Its translation: CASSTPGGSQPQHF.

This clone was found a few times. The chain is built from TRBV4-1 and TRBJ2-1; D uncertain. V lost 1 base and J lost 0, with 10 bases in between. The CDR3 contains 16 residues. The V gene's germline CDR1 is MGHRA and CDR2 YSYEKL. Written as DNA, the CDR3 is TGCGCCAGCAGCCAAGTCGAGCATAGCTCCTACAATGAGCAGTTCTTC. Its translation is CASSQVEHSSYNEQFF.

This clone was picked up a small number of times. The chain recombines TRBV6-5 with TRBJ2-7; 7 bases are shared with TRBD1. CDR3 length: 12 amino acids. Germline V CDR1 and CDR2: MNHEY, SVGAGI. V lost 4 bases to trimming and J lost 9 bases; unmatched junction nucleotides: 6. CDR3 bases: TGTGCCAGCAGTTCCCCGGGACAGCGGCAGTACTTC. This encodes CASSSPGQRQYF.

This clone was picked up a small number of times. This rearrangement joins TRBV4-2 to TRBJ2-7, with 12 bases that match TRBD2. The CDR3 covers 15 residues. J gave up 0 bases and V 6 bases, and 3 bases lay outside the gene matches. Germline assignment: CDR1 LGHNA and CDR2 YNFKEQ. The CDR3 bases are TGTGCCAGCAGGCGGACTAGCGGGGACTCCTACGAGCAGTACTTC. Its protein is CASRRTSGDSYEQYF.

The chain employs TRBV18 and TRBJ2-1; possible D gene TRBD2, 7 bases. The V and J ends lost 6 bases and 7 bases respectively, with 22 bases between them. CDR3 length equals 16 residues. The V gene's germline CDR1 is KGHSH and CDR2 LQKENI. CDR3 in DNA: TGTGCCAGCTCTCTCCTGGGGCGGGGGCCGAGGAATGAGCAGTTCTTC. Amino acids: CASSLLGRGPRNEQFF.

This chain joins TRBV29-1 and TRBJ2-2; the match to TRBD2 covers 9 bases. Germline V gene lookup returns CDR1 SQVTM and CDR2 ANQGSEA. This CDR3 spans 13 amino acids. Losses at the gene ends were 4 bases for V and 6 bases for J; bases not matched to a gene: 3. The CDR3 coding sequence is TGCAGCGTTGTTAGCGGGAGATCCGGGGAGCTGTTTTTT. Its protein is CSVVSGRSGELFF.

CDR3 region: CASSQELRGTEAFF. CDR3 nucleotide sequence: TGCGCCAGCAGCCAAGAGTTAAGGGGTACTGAAGCTTTCTTT. The chain links TRBV4-1 to TRBJ1-1, with D maybe TRBD1 (5 bases). Germline CDR1 MGHRA, CDR2 YSYEKL. Trimming shortened V by 0 bases and J by 5 bases, and 10 bases separated the two germline ends. The CDR3 contains 14 residues.

In this sample, this clone turned up a few times. The chain combines TRBV11-2 with TRBJ1-1; D remains ambiguous. Looked up from germline, CDR1 is SGHAT and CDR2 is FQNNGV. The V end lost 3 bases, the J end lost 3 bases, and 11 bases lay between the germline ends. CDR3 size: 14 residues. CDR3 sequence reads: CASSFSTTYTEAFF. The CDR3, as DNA: TGTGCCAGCAGCTTCTCGACTACCTACACTGAAGCTTTCTTT.

There are a few counts of this clone. The V gene is TRBV13, the J gene TRBJ2-5; 11 bases are shared with TRBD2. This CDR3 is built from 15 residues. V dropped 2 bases and J dropped 5; count of bases not matched to a gene: 4. The V gene's germline CDR1 is PRHDT and CDR2 FYEKMQ (reference sequence). CDR3 loop: CASSLRLAGLETQYF. The DNA of the CDR3 is TGTGCCAGCAGCTTACGACTAGCGGGATTGGAGACCCAGTACTTC.

This clone was seen only a few times. The J gene is TRBJ1-1, the V gene TRBV20-1; D is unresolved. The germline CDR1 and CDR2 sequences are DFQATT and SNEGSKA (reference sequence). The CDR3 totals 11 residues. The V end was cut by 3 bases, the J end by 3 bases, with 5 bases between. CDR3 region: CSARADTEAFF. CDR3 sequence (DNA): TGCAGTGCTAGGGCGGACACTGAAGCTTTCTTT.